This T cell receptor beta chain was obtained from a study of cytomegalovirus exposure and HLA in healthy donors. The sample holds a few counts of this clone. Vbeta (60) and Jbeta (13) primers were used in the PCR. TCRdb keeps only in-frame clones here, not all; method: immunoSEQ multiplex PCR. In the table there are 150,000 to 200,000 clones, just over 75% of which are singletons. This CDR3 spans 18 amino acids. V dropped 4 bases and J dropped 5; count of bases not matched to a gene: 18. Germline CDR1 reads SGHTA; CDR2 reads FQGNSA. The rearrangement uses TRBV7-2 and TRBJ2-7; 9 bases fit TRBD2. Sequenced input: PBMCs. The TCR comes from a woman in her twenties or thirties in good health and CMV-seropositive. DNA of the CDR3: TGTGCCAGCAGCTCAAGGCCTAGCGGGATTGTGAAGGTAAACGAGCAGTACTTC. Its translation is CASSSRPSGIVKVNEQYF.